This T cell receptor beta chain was profiled in a study of OX40 agonist ivuxolimab in advanced cancers. Looking at the study overall: At doses from 0.01 to 10 mg/kg, patients were given intravenous ivuxolimab every 2 weeks. Among those enrolled, mean age was about 62 years (range roughly 20 to 85) and 70% to 85% were male.

The CDR3 spans 11 residues. Trimming took 4 bases from V and 2 from J, leaving 3 bases between them. CDR1 LNHDA and CDR2 SQIVND come from the germline V gene (reference sequence). Measured with immunoSEQ multiplex PCR; TCRdb has only the in-frame clones, and not every one. The top ten clones hold about 7% of a sample with about 90,000 clones, 75% to 90% of them seen once. This TCR came from an adult with an advanced solid tumor such as melanoma, head and neck, liver or kidney cancer. This chain uses TRBV19 with TRBJ2-7; no firm D call. Sequences were derived from CD4+ or CD8+ T cells sorted from blood, sampled in a trial of the OX40 agonist ivuxolimab. CDR3 residues: CASSRAYEQYF. The CDR3 DNA reads TGTGCCAGTAGTAGAGCCTACGAGCAGTACTTC. The full variable domain, with the rest looked up from reference TRBV19 and TRBJ2-7, is DGGITQSPKYLFRKEGQNVTLSCEQNLNHDAMYWYRQDPGQGLRLIYYSQIVNDFQKGDIAEGYSVSREKKESFPLTVTSAQKNPTAFYLCASSRAYEQYFGPGTRLTVT.